This TCR beta chain was profiled in a study of beta chain features in type 1 diabetes. Study as a whole: Healthy donors resembled patients in age, gender and cell yields. All samples combined gave around 98,000,000 sorted cells for examination.

Germline V CDR1 and CDR2: MNHEY, SMNVEV (reference sequence). This CDR3 is 14 amino acids long. Unmatched junction bases numbered 9, after V lost 8 bases and J lost 4 bases. One heparinised draw of blood, averaging approximately 110 mL, came from each donor. The study reverse transcribed the entire isolated RNA, so it sequenced expressed TCRB transcripts. Naive, central memory and regulatory T cell samples averaged approximately 3.8 million reads. Here immunoSEQ multiplex PCR was the method, and the copy in TCRdb shows in-frame clones only, minus some. The sample holds roughly 330,000 clones, 11% seen once.

The sequenced sample consisted of naive CD4+ T cells from blood. The sequence came from a woman aged 25 to 39 in good health. This sequence joins TRBV27 and TRBJ1-2, with 8 positions matching TRBD1. CDR3 in amino acids: CASHRQGSRYGYTF. The CDR3 DNA reads as TGTGCCAGCCATAGACAGGGGTCCCGCTATGGCTACACCTTC.